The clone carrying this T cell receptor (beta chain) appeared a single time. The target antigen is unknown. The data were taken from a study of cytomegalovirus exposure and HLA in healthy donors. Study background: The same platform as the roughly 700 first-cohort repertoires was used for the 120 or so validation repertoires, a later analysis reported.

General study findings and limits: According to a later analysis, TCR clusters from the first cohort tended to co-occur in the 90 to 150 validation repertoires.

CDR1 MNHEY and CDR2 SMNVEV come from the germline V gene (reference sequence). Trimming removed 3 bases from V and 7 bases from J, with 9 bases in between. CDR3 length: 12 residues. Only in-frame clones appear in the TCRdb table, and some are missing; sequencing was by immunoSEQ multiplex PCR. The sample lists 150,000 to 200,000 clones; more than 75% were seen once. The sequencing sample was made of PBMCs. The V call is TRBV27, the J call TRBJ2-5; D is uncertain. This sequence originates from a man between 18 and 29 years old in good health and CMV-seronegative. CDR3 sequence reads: CASSFRPGTQYF. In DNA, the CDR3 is TGTGCCAGCAGTTTCCGTCCGGGGACCCAGTACTTC.